A single T cell receptor beta chain is shown here with its context. The antigen is not known. Measured with immunoSEQ multiplex PCR; TCRdb has only the in-frame clones, and not every one. The sample records approximately 140,000 clones, approximately 92% being singletons. The data derive from a study of T cell responses to AZD1222 COVID-19 vaccine. Study-wide findings and caveats: It was only a handful of AZD1222 recipients who were seropositive at baseline. Sampled repertoires all dated from after the peak T cell response. The donor group comprised mostly white British people and more females; the analysis possibly underestimated clonal diversity.

The V gene end was trimmed by 9 bases and the J gene end by 8 bases; junction bases not matched to a gene: 5. Germline V gene sequence: CDR1 KGHDR, CDR2 SFDVKD. The CDR3 has 12 residues. This specimen was peripheral blood, taken 28 days after the second AZD1222 dose. This chain joins TRBV24-1 and TRBJ1-4, with 7 nucleotides matching TRBD1. The clonotype originates from an adult who received the AZD1222 COVID-19 vaccine. CDR3 nucleotides: TGTGCCACCGGAGGGGGCGACGAAAAACTGTTTTTT. It specifies CATGGGDEKLFF.